This T cell receptor (beta chain) originates from a study of T cell changes during pregnancy in multiple sclerosis. Produced via immunoSEQ multiplex PCR; TCRdb's table is partial and in-frame only. This table has tens of thousands of clones, 92% appearing once. The CDR3 contains 15 residues. Germline V gene sequence: CDR1 SGHNT, CDR2 YYREEE (reference sequence). Trimming took off 4 bases at V and 5 bases at J, with 18 bases between the two ends. Source: peripheral blood, taken in the third trimester of pregnancy. This sequence was found in a female donor in good health, enrolled as a control in a pregnancy study. V usage is TRBV5-4 and J usage is TRBJ2-5; maybe TRBD2 (6 bases). The CDR3 loop reads CASSPAGIGQETQYF. The DNA of the CDR3 is TGTGCCAGCAGCCCGGCGGGGATCGGGCAGGAGACCCAGTACTTC.